This T cell receptor beta chain was sequenced during a study of T cell changes during pregnancy in multiple sclerosis (dated by TCRdb to between 2019 and 2020). Background for the entire study: In women with multiple sclerosis, the researchers looked at how the T cell repertoire shifted as pregnancy progressed.

Libraries were built with the immunoSEQ multiplex PCR assay. Drawn from immuneACCESS, this table holds only the in-frame rearrangements with V and J called that TCRdb kept. Clones are partly lost; checked studies trace under half to an unresolved V gene and leave the rest unexplained. In this sample the table shows roughly 15,000 clones, roughly 83% of which occur a single time. Roughly 19% of the sample lies in the top ten. Comment on this clone: The antigen it binds to is not known. No base-level quality is on record; no much larger clone is a single base apart.

V loses 3 bases at its end and J loses 5 bases; junction bases beyond the gene matches: 8. Looking up the germline V gene (reference sequence) yields CDR1 MNHEY and CDR2 SMNVEV. The CDR3 measures 16 amino acids from cysteine to phenylalanine. Kept here is only the CDR3 DNA, which spans 48 bases and is read in frame from base 1. This material consisted of CD8+ T cells from peripheral blood mononuclear cells, taken in the third trimester of pregnancy. This clonotype was obtained from a female donor in good health, enrolled as a control in a pregnancy study. Recombination linked TRBV27 to TRBJ1-5; 9 bases in the junction line up with TRBD1. The CDR3 protein sequence reads: CASSLYGTGTDQPQHF. The DNA sequence follows: TGTGCCAGCAGTTTGTACGGGACAGGGACCGATCAGCCCCAGCATTTT.